A single sample is the source of the 7 T cell receptor beta chains below, sequenced in a study of blood T cells in healthy people across ages. Next came a second PCR, run for about 6 to 12 cycles, which used a sample-barcoded 5' primer along with a J-beta primer mix. MiXCR was run by TCRdb on the 5' RACE reads, yielding one entry per CDR3 protein. The repertoire holds some 1,000,000 distinct CDR3 sequences, with less than 25% as singletons. The same data also went into a second study, on T cells of mothers and their children.

Specimen: blood. The receptors come from a girl under 10 years old in good health.

This chain joins TRBV6-6 and TRBJ1-4; maybe TRBD1 (5 bases). CDR1 and CDR2 from the germline V gene are MNHNY and SVGAGI (reference sequence). V dropped 8 bases and J dropped 6 bases, with 13 bases sitting between them. This CDR3 is built from 13 residues. The CDR3 bases are TGTGCCAGCGAATTTATGGGGGATGAAAAACTGTTTTTT. Residues: CASEFMGDEKLFF.

The chain recombines TRBV11-1 with TRBJ2-5; D unclear. The J call may be wrong; the DNA end is better matched by TRBJ2-1. The CDR3 has 14 residues. CDR1 and CDR2 (germline): SGHAT, FQDESV (reference sequence). The CDR3 sequence is CASSLAVVGNEQFF. The DNA for the CDR3 is TGTGCCAGCAGCTTAGCTGTGGTCGGCAATGAGCAGTTCTTC.

There are a few counts of this clonotype. The chain employs TRBV10-3 and TRBJ2-5; no firm D call. The DNA end lines up better with TRBJ2-7; the J call may be wrong. Germline V gene sequence: CDR1 ENHRY, CDR2 SYGVKD. CDR3 size: 13 residues. CDR3 region: CAISVGQPYEQYF. DNA for the CDR3: TGTGCCATCAGTGTAGGGCAGCCCTACGAGCAGTACTTC.

There are a few counts of this clonotype. The chain combines TRBV13 with TRBJ2-4; D unclear. The CDR3 consists of 15 residues. Trimming cost V 5 bases and J 1 base, with 12 bases left between them. The germline V gene has CDR1 PRHDT and CDR2 FYEKMQ (reference sequence). In nucleotides, the CDR3 is TGTGCCAGCAGCCCGGGTGGATCGGCCAAAAACATTCAGTACTTC. Encoded protein: CASSPGGSAKNIQYF.

The chain carries TRBV20-1 and TRBJ2-5, with D hard to call. The germline V gene has CDR1 DFQATT and CDR2 SNEGSKA (reference sequence). V dropped 7 bases and J dropped 1 base, with 13 bases sitting between them. There are 13 residues in the CDR3. CDR3 coding DNA: TGCAGTGGAAAAGGGCCGGGCCAAGAGACCCAGTACTTC. Translation gives CSGKGPGQETQYF.

The chain carries TRBV7-2 and TRBJ2-5; 8 nucleotides line up with TRBD2. The DNA end is more similar to TRBJ2-1, so the J call may be wrong. The CDR3 consists of 15 residues. Germline V gene sequence: CDR1 SGHTA, CDR2 FQGNSA. The CDR3 reads CASSFASGPYNEQFF. The CDR3 DNA is TGTGCCAGCAGCTTCGCTAGCGGGCCGTACAATGAGCAGTTCTTC.

This chain connects TRBV11-2 to TRBJ2-3; weak D call: TRBD2 (5 bases). The CDR3 runs to 13 residues. The germline V and J ends were trimmed by 3 bases and 9 bases, with 13 bases remaining between them. Germline V gene sequence: CDR1 SGHAT, CDR2 FQNNGV. The chain's CDR3 is CASSFLEEDTQYF. The DNA for the CDR3 is TGTGCCAGCAGCTTCCTGGAGGAAGACACGCAGTATTTT.